This TCR beta chain originates from a study of T cell changes during pregnancy in multiple sclerosis. This CDR3 region has 18 residues. The ends lost 2 bases at V and 2 bases at J; junction bases unmatched: 14. Germline CDR1 SGHRS, CDR2 YFSETQ. Profiled with immunoSEQ multiplex PCR; TCRdb holds only in-frame clones, not every one. The sample includes fewer than 80,000 clones, about 91% of them seen just once. The chain combines TRBV5-1 with TRBJ1-1; 8 bases agree with TRBD1. The source material was CD4+ T cells from peripheral blood mononuclear cells, sampled in the third trimester of pregnancy. This clonotype was obtained from a female donor in good health, enrolled as a control in a pregnancy study. CDR3 sequence: CASSFAGQGFSLNTEAFF. Here the CDR3 DNA reads TGCGCCAGCAGCTTCGCCGGACAGGGTTTCTCCCTTAACACTGAAGCTTTCTTT.